The 32 T cell receptor beta chains below come from one sample, sequenced in a study of PD-1 blockade in classical Hodgkin lymphoma (dated by TCRdb to about 2020). Preparation of the library involved the immunoSEQ multiplex PCR assay. Sourced from immuneACCESS, this table was stored by TCRdb with only in-frame sequences that have V and J called. A share of the clones is absent; for the studies checked, an unresolved V gene accounts for under half, and the remainder has no known explanation. Recorded for this sample are tens of thousands of clones; roughly four fifths of them occurred a single time. The ten top clones hold around 30% of the sample. The time point label here, explained by the study, means: cycle 1 day 1 (C1D1), immediately before nivolumab initiation. Relapse after autologous stem cell transplantation had occurred in all trial patients, and cohorts A, B and C were distinguished by prior brentuximab vedotin exposure.

The material sequenced was peripheral blood mononuclear cells (PBMCs), taken at baseline. These receptor sequences come from a human donor with classical Hodgkin lymphoma.

The chain joins TRBV11-3 to TRBJ2-3; D is ambiguous. This CDR3 has 11 residues. With 4 bases removed from V and 9 bases from J, the gap between germline ends came to 8 bases. Germline CDR1 and CDR2: SGHNT and YENEEA. CDR3 DNA sequence: TGTGCCAGCAGCTCCACCTTAACGCAGTATTTT. Translating it yields CASSSTLTQYF.

The rearrangement uses TRBV19 and TRBJ1-1; D may be TRBD1 (6 bases). The germline gives CDR1 LNHDA, CDR2 SQIVND (reference sequence). There are 12 residues in the CDR3. The V end was cut by 8 bases, the J end by 4 bases, with 11 bases between. The CDR3 spells CASGVGGTEAFF. DNA for the CDR3: TGTGCCAGTGGTGTAGGGGGCACTGAAGCTTTCTTT.

The chain uses TRBV5-4 and TRBJ2-1, with 10 nucleotides matching TRBD2. This CDR3 has 14 amino acids. With V trimmed by 2 bases and J by 8 bases, 4 bases remained unmatched. Looked up from germline, CDR1 is SGHNT and CDR2 is YYREEE (reference sequence). The CDR3 DNA sequence: TGTGCCAGCAGCTTTCTAGCGGGGGTGGATGAGCAGTTCTTC. It translates to CASSFLAGVDEQFF.

In this sample, this clone turned up once. The chain recombines TRBV27 with TRBJ2-2, with unresolved D. This CDR3 has 13 amino acids. CDR1 and CDR2 from the germline V gene are MNHEY and SMNVEV (reference sequence). Deletions cut 3 bases from V and 1 base from J, with 3 bases between. In DNA form, the CDR3 reads TGTGCCAGCAGTTTTAAGAACACCGGGGAGCTGTTTTTT. It encodes CASSFKNTGELFF.

This sequence joins TRBV10-3 and TRBJ2-2; D not resolved. Per germline, CDR1 ENHRY and CDR2 SYGVKD. V shed 2 bases and J shed 7 bases, with 8 bases lying between them. The CDR3 sequence is 13 residues long. CDR3 DNA: TGTGCCATCAGTGAGGGAGTTGGCGGGGAGCTGTTTTTT. It encodes CAISEGVGGELFF.

The chain is built from TRBV9 and TRBJ2-5; 7 bases are a match to TRBD2. The CDR3 runs to 15 residues. With V trimmed by 4 bases and J by 2 bases, 8 bases remained unmatched. Germline V CDR1 and CDR2: SGDLS, YYNGEE. The CDR3: CASSPLTSAQETQYF. The CDR3 nucleotides are TGTGCCAGCAGCCCGCTCACTAGCGCTCAAGAGACCCAGTACTTC.

This clone turned up a few times. This chain connects TRBV7-2 to TRBJ1-5; tentative D call: TRBD1 (6 bases). Between the trimmed V and J ends, which lost 1 base and 8 bases, there was a span of 12 bases. Germline-derived CDR1 and CDR2 are SGHTA and FQGNSA. This CDR3 has 14 residues. The chain's CDR3 is CASSLGQVGEPQHF. Here the CDR3 DNA reads TGTGCCAGCAGCTTAGGACAGGTGGGGGAGCCCCAGCATTTT.

In nucleotides, the CDR3 is TGTGCCAGCTCACCACCGGGTAGACCCGAGACCCAGTACTTC. Residues: CASSPPGRPETQYF. The chain has TRBV18 and TRBJ2-5; no reliable D call. The CDR3 runs to 14 residues. CDR1 KGHSH and CDR2 LQKENI come from the germline V gene. Trimming left V 0 bases short and J 5 bases short, with 10 bases between. Based on the CDR3 plus reference TRBV18 and TRBJ2-5, the full variable domain is NAGVMQNPRHLVRRRGQEARLRCSPMKGHSHVYWYRQLPEEGLKFMVYLQKENIIDESGMPKERFSAEFPKEGPSILRIQQVVRGDSAAYFCASSPPGRPETQYFGPGTRLLVL.

This chain connects TRBV4-3 to TRBJ1-6, with unresolved D. There are 15 residues in the CDR3. The germline V gene encodes CDR1 LGHNA and CDR2 YSLEER. V was cut by 5 bases and J by 0 bases, with 8 bases left in between. The CDR3, as DNA: TGCGCCAGCAGCAGGGAAAGCTCCTATAATTCACCCCTCCACTTT. This codes for CASSRESSYNSPLHF.

The chain combines TRBV27 with TRBJ2-5; D is uncertain. With 5 bases removed from V and 2 bases from J, the gap between germline ends came to 12 bases. Per the germline V gene, CDR1 is MNHEY and CDR2 is SMNVEV (reference sequence). The CDR3 totals 14 residues. For the CDR3, the DNA is TGTGCCAGCAGTCCCCCGAGAGCGCAAGAGACCCAGTACTTC. Its translation: CASSPPRAQETQYF.

The genes are TRBV4-2 and TRBJ2-5, with TRBD2 identical over 7 bases. J gave up 2 bases and V 3 bases, and 9 bases lay outside the gene matches. The germline gives CDR1 LGHNA, CDR2 YNFKEQ. The CDR3 covers 16 residues. The CDR3 loop is CASSHLSGILQETQYF. In DNA, the CDR3 is TGTGCCAGCAGCCACTTAAGCGGGATCCTACAAGAGACCCAGTACTTC.

This chain links TRBV27 with TRBJ1-5; D remains unclear. The length of the CDR3 is 13 residues. The germline V gene has CDR1 MNHEY and CDR2 SMNVEV (reference sequence). V lost 2 bases and J lost 5, with 7 bases in between. This chain's CDR3 is CASSLLADQPQHF. CDR3 nucleotides: TGTGCCAGCAGTTTACTAGCCGATCAGCCCCAGCATTTT.

The V call is TRBV7-2, the J call TRBJ2-1; TRBD2 is a possible D gene (6 bases). Trimming took 4 bases from V and 0 from J, leaving 13 bases between them. The CDR3 is 16 residues long. CDR1 and CDR2 from the germline V gene are SGHTA and FQGNSA. The CDR3 DNA follows: TGTGCCAGCAGCTCGGGCGGGGTGAGCTCCTACAATGAGCAGTTCTTC. This codes for CASSSGGVSSYNEQFF.

This clone was observed a single time. The chain employs TRBV30 and TRBJ1-2; 12 bases are a match to TRBD1. Trimming removed 4 bases from V and 3 bases from J; junction bases left unmatched: 6. This CDR3 is built from 15 residues. Germline loops: CDR1 GTSNPN, CDR2 SVGIG (reference sequence). The DNA of the CDR3 is TGTGCCTGGATGGGGACAGGGGGCCGCTACTATGGCTACACCTTC. Its protein is CAWMGTGGRYYGYTF.

This chain links TRBV4-2 with TRBJ2-5; TRBD2 matches at 15 bases. CDR3 size: 20 residues. Germline loops: CDR1 LGHNA, CDR2 YNFKEQ. V shed 3 bases, J shed 4 bases, and the junction held 15 bases outside the gene matches. DNA of the CDR3: TGTGCCAGCAGCCAGGGGAGAAGACGGACTAGCGGGGGGGCCCTAGAGACCCAGTACTTC. Translated: CASSQGRRRTSGGALETQYF.

This chain joins TRBV5-1 and TRBJ2-1; possible D gene TRBD1, 6 bases. The V gene's germline CDR1 is SGHRS and CDR2 YFSETQ. The V and J ends lost 0 bases and 3 bases respectively, with 10 bases between them. The CDR3 loop spans 15 amino acids. The CDR3 here is CASSLEVGGYNEQFF. The CDR3 coding sequence is TGCGCCAGCAGCTTGGAGGTAGGGGGCTACAATGAGCAGTTCTTC.

The rearrangement uses TRBV29-1 and TRBJ2-1; D is undetermined. The germline CDR1 and CDR2 sequences are SQVTM and ANQGSEA. V dropped 2 bases and J dropped 6 bases, with 8 bases sitting between them. The CDR3 has 12 amino acids. CDR3 nucleotides: TGCAGCGTTGAATGGGCGTTCAATGAGCAGTTCTTC. This translates into CSVEWAFNEQFF.

This clone was seen a single time. This sample includes further DNA sequences coding for the same CDR3. The chain carries TRBV20-1 and TRBJ1-4; D is ambiguous. Deletions cut 5 bases from V and 8 bases from J, with 6 bases between. The V gene's germline CDR1 is DFQATT and CDR2 SNEGSKA (reference sequence). This CDR3 has 10 residues. CDR3 region: CSARGEKLFF. The CDR3 DNA is TGCAGTGCTCGAGGGGAAAAACTGTTTTTT.

The V call is TRBV5-1, the J call TRBJ1-2; 7 bases fit TRBD1. V shed 4 bases and J 7 bases; nucleotides not matched to a gene: 19. Germline CDR1 reads SGHRS; CDR2 reads YFSETQ. The CDR3 length is 17 residues. The CDR3 nucleotides read TGCGCCAGCAGCGGAGGGGGCGGATTCCAATCCTCTTTTGGCTACACCTTC. It encodes CASSGGGGFQSSFGYTF.

Only a few counts were recorded for this clone. The chain joins TRBV7-2 to TRBJ1-4; D is unresolved. The CDR3 extends over 15 amino acids. Per germline, CDR1 SGHTA and CDR2 FQGNSA. V was pared by 1 base and J by 12 bases, with 18 bases between. The CDR3 region is CASSLGAVLNVELFF. DNA for the CDR3: TGTGCCAGCAGCTTAGGGGCAGTACTAAATGTAGAACTGTTTTTT.

V is TRBV2 and J is TRBJ2-1; 8 bases line up with TRBD1. V shed 4 bases, J shed 1 base, and the junction held 15 bases outside the gene matches. CDR1 SNHLY and CDR2 FYNNEI come from the germline V gene. This CDR3 has 19 residues. CDR3 in DNA: TGTGCCAGCAGTGCACTGGGGTCAGGGGGCGCTGGATCCTACAATGAGCAGTTCTTC. Its protein is CASSALGSGGAGSYNEQFF. The full variable domain, rest sourced from reference TRBV2 and TRBJ2-1, is EPEVTQTPSHQVTQMGQEVILRCVPISNHLYFYWYRQILGQKVEFLVSFYNNEISEKSEIFDDQFSVERPDGSNFTLKIRSTKLEDSAMYFCASSALGSGGAGSYNEQFFGPGTRLTVL.

The gene calls are TRBV6-5 and TRBJ2-2; possible D gene TRBD2, 6 bases. CDR3 length: 16 residues. Per the germline V gene, CDR1 is MNHEY and CDR2 is SVGAGI. V was pared by 2 bases and J by 1 base, with 11 bases between. The DNA for the CDR3 is TGTGCCAGCAGTTACGGGTTCGGGGGGAACACCGGGGAGCTGTTTTTT. The encoded protein is CASSYGFGGNTGELFF.

The genes are TRBV27 and TRBJ2-7, with 9 bases matching TRBD2. The CDR3 has 20 residues. The J segment lost 2 bases and the V segment lost 2 bases, leaving 19 bases of the junction unmatched. CDR1 and CDR2 from the germline V gene are MNHEY and SMNVEV (reference sequence). CDR3 in amino acids: CASSLNPGLARIDWPYEQYF. In DNA, the CDR3 is TGTGCCAGCAGTTTAAACCCTGGACTAGCGAGAATCGATTGGCCCTACGAGCAGTACTTC.

The chain carries TRBV18 and TRBJ2-1; D might be TRBD1 (5 bases). Germline V gene sequence: CDR1 KGHSH, CDR2 LQKENI. Trimming took 3 bases from V and 3 from J, leaving 9 bases between them. This CDR3 spans 14 amino acids. In nucleotides, the CDR3 is TGTGCCAGCTCACCGTCGACAGACTACAATGAGCAGTTCTTC. It is translated as CASSPSTDYNEQFF.

This chain joins TRBV30 and TRBJ1-5; no reliable D call. V lost 3 bases to trimming and J lost 4 bases, with 10 bases between them. In germline, CDR1 is GTSNPN, CDR2 SVGIG (reference sequence). This CDR3 is built from 13 residues. This CDR3 is CAWSPDLNQPQHF. Written as DNA, the CDR3 is TGTGCCTGGAGCCCAGACCTTAATCAGCCCCAGCATTTT.

The chain couples TRBV30 to TRBJ2-2, with D possibly matching TRBD1 (6 bases). Between the trimmed V and J ends, which lost 3 bases and 5 bases, there was a span of 7 bases. Germline V lookup: CDR1 GTSNPN, CDR2 SVGIG (reference sequence). The CDR3 has 12 amino acids. The DNA for the CDR3 is TGTGCCTGGAGGAGGGGGACCGGGGAGCTGTTTTTT. It is translated as CAWRRGTGELFF.

The V and J genes are TRBV9 and TRBJ2-3; 12 bases map to TRBD2. V was pared by 4 bases and J by 2 bases, with 11 bases of the junction left unmatched. Germline V gene lookup returns CDR1 SGDLS and CDR2 YYNGEE. The CDR3 has 18 amino acids. The CDR3 protein is CASSIGLAGSIITDTQYF. The DNA for the CDR3 is TGTGCCAGCAGCATCGGACTAGCGGGGTCCATAATCACAGATACGCAGTATTTT.

The rearrangement uses TRBV11-3 and TRBJ1-1; D is perhaps TRBD1 (6 bases). This CDR3 has 16 amino acids. The ends were cut back, 5 bases at V and 8 bases at J, with 24 bases in the middle. Germline V lookup: CDR1 SGHNT, CDR2 YENEEA. The CDR3 is CASSDTGRLSVFEAFF. In nucleotides, the CDR3 is TGTGCCAGCAGCGATACAGGGCGCCTCTCGGTATTCGAAGCTTTCTTT.

This chain uses TRBV2 with TRBJ1-1, with 7 positions matching TRBD1. Germline V CDR1 and CDR2: SNHLY, FYNNEI. This CDR3 has 16 amino acids. Unmatched junction bases numbered 9, after V lost 5 bases and J lost 0 bases. CDR3 nucleotide sequence: TGTGCCAGCAGTCCAGCAGGGGGGGTGATGAACACTGAAGCTTTCTTT. Its translation is CASSPAGGVMNTEAFF.

The V and J genes are TRBV6-1 and TRBJ1-1; D remains ambiguous. Looked up from germline, CDR1 is MNHNS and CDR2 is SASEGT. CDR3 length: 15 amino acids. V was clipped by 5 bases and J by 0 bases, with 13 bases between them. In DNA form, the CDR3 reads TGTGCCAGCAGTCGGGCCGTTATGCTGAACACTGAAGCTTTCTTT. Translating it yields CASSRAVMLNTEAFF.

This clone turned up a few times. This chain joins TRBV4-2 and TRBJ2-3; TRBD1 might be the D (6 bases). The CDR3 spans 17 residues. CDR1 and CDR2 (germline): LGHNA, YNFKEQ. V was cut by 1 base and J by 3 bases, with 17 bases left in between. CDR3 residues: CASSQGNGQNPTDTQYF. The CDR3, as DNA: TGTGCCAGCAGCCAAGGGAACGGACAGAACCCAACAGATACGCAGTATTTT.

DNA of the CDR3: TGTGCCAGCAGAAGACTAGCGGGGGGCGAAGAGACCCAGTACTTC. Its protein is CASRRLAGGEETQYF. The chain employs TRBV7-8 and TRBJ2-5, with 13 bases matching TRBD2. The germline CDR1 and CDR2 sequences are SGHVS and FQNEAQ. V gave up 6 bases and J gave up 3 bases; unmatched junction bases: 4. The CDR3 runs to 15 residues.